A single sample gave rise to the 5 T cell receptor beta chains below, sequenced in a study of OX40 agonist ivuxolimab in advanced cancers. Libraries were prepared by immunoSEQ multiplex PCR; TCRdb keeps only in-frame clonotypes and omits some of them. The data contain 50,000 or so clones, 81% of them singletons. Specimen: CD4+ or CD8+ T cells sorted from blood, collected in a trial of the OX40 agonist ivuxolimab. The receptors derive from an adult with an advanced solid tumor such as melanoma, head and neck, liver or kidney cancer.

In regard to this clone: An end of the junction does not agree with germline; a read error may underlie this. The chain carries TRBV27 and TRBJ1-2, with D possibly being TRBD1 (5 bases). CDR3 size: 14 residues. Germline values: CDR1 MNHEY, CDR2 SMNVEV (reference sequence). In nucleotides, the CDR3 is TGTGCCAGCAGCCTTCAGGGACCTAAATATGGCTACACCTTC. Amino acid sequence: CASSLQGPKYGYTF.

V is TRBV6-1 and J is TRBJ2-2; the match to TRBD2 covers 11 bases. The CDR3 totals 17 residues. The junction had 8 bases not matched to a gene; V was cut back by 2 bases and J by 6 bases. Per the germline V gene, CDR1 is MNHNS and CDR2 is SASEGT. The CDR3 sequence: CASSEYGLAGGPGELFF. CDR3 DNA sequence: TGTGCCAGCAGTGAATACGGGCTAGCGGGGGGCCCCGGGGAGCTGTTTTTT.

The V and J genes are TRBV14 and TRBJ1-2; no definite D call. Germline V gives CDR1 SGHDN, CDR2 FVKESK. Deletions cut 5 bases from V and 5 bases from J, with 12 bases between. The CDR3 length is 13 residues. CDR3 loop: CASSKKMGYGYTF. CDR3 nucleotide sequence: TGTGCCAGCAGCAAAAAGATGGGTTATGGCTACACCTTC.

This rearrangement joins TRBV6-1 to TRBJ1-2, with 8 bases lining up with TRBD1. The germline V gene has CDR1 MNHNS and CDR2 SASEGT. Trimming removed 0 bases from V and 4 bases from J; junction bases left unmatched: 7. The CDR3 sequence is 16 residues long. CDR3: CASSEAGQGYPYGYTF. The CDR3 DNA is TGTGCCAGCAGTGAAGCCGGACAGGGTTATCCCTATGGCTACACCTTC.

V and J are TRBV2 and TRBJ2-5; either TRBD1 or TRBD2 may fit D (5 bases each). Trimming left V 10 bases short and J 2 bases short, with 14 bases between. CDR3 length: 13 residues. Germline CDR1 is SNHLY and CDR2 is FYNNEI. The CDR3 nucleotides are TGTGCCACCGGGACGGAGTCTCAAGAGACCCAGTACTTC. Its protein product is CATGTESQETQYF.